This entry lists 9 T cell receptor beta chains sequenced from one sample in a study of cytomegalovirus exposure and HLA in healthy donors. Amplification used 60 Vbeta primers and 13 Jbeta primers. Data came from immunoSEQ multiplex PCR; TCRdb stores just in-frame clones and leaves some out. The sample lists some 130,000 clones, 80% to 85% seen once, with more than 0.9% in the top ten. What was sequenced was PBMCs. All receptors derive from a boy aged 10-17 years in good health and CMV-seronegative.

J is TRBJ2-7 and V is TRBV7-3; tentative D call: TRBD2 (6 bases). The CDR3 runs to 14 residues. Germline V gene sequence: CDR1 SGHTA, CDR2 FQGTGA. The ends were cut back, 3 bases at V and 4 bases at J, with 13 bases in the middle. The CDR3 DNA reads as TGTGCCAGCAGCTTTGGCCCGGGGGATTACGAGCAGTACTTC. Translated: CASSFGPGDYEQYF.

The J gene is TRBJ2-1, the V gene TRBV10-3; D possibly corresponds to TRBD1 (6 bases). Germline-derived CDR1 and CDR2 are ENHRY and SYGVKD. Trimming shortened V by 8 bases and J by 5 bases, and 16 bases separated the two germline ends. The CDR3 extends over 14 amino acids. CDR3: CAISRGALDNEQFF. CDR3 bases: TGTGCCATCTCCAGGGGCGCGCTAGACAATGAGCAGTTCTTC.

The chain combines TRBV7-9 with TRBJ1-1; D is perhaps TRBD1 (6 bases). V gave up 8 bases and J gave up 7 bases, with 17 bases separating them. The CDR3 contains 13 residues. Germline CDR1 SEHNR, CDR2 FQNEAQ (reference sequence). Here the CDR3 reads CASWGGGLGEAFF. The CDR3 DNA sequence: TGTGCCAGCTGGGGGGGCGGTTTAGGTGAAGCTTTCTTT.

The chain recombines TRBV5-1 with TRBJ2-1, with 8 bases that match TRBD2. This CDR3 has 16 residues. Trimming took 4 bases from V and 2 from J; bases not matched to a gene: 8. The V gene's germline CDR1 is SGHRS and CDR2 YFSETQ. The CDR3 sequence is CASSGEAGAPYNEQFF. CDR3 DNA sequence: TGCGCCAGCAGCGGCGAAGCGGGAGCCCCCTACAATGAGCAGTTCTTC.

The CDR3 DNA sequence: TGTGCCAGCAGTTACCCGGGACTAGCGTACAATGAGCAGTTCTTC. This encodes CASSYPGLAYNEQFF. The chain recombines TRBV6-5 with TRBJ2-1, with 10 positions matching TRBD2. Germline V gene lookup returns CDR1 MNHEY and CDR2 SVGAGI. The CDR3 is 15 residues long. The trim removed 2 bases at V and 4 bases at J, leaving 2 bases unmatched.

V and J are TRBV9 and TRBJ2-1; 12 nucleotides match TRBD2. The trim removed 3 bases at V and 1 base at J, leaving 2 bases unmatched. Germline assignment: CDR1 SGDLS and CDR2 YYNGEE. CDR3 length: 16 amino acids. This CDR3 is CASSDGTSGSYNEQFF. CDR3 bases: TGTGCCAGCAGCGATGGGACTAGCGGGTCCTACAATGAGCAGTTCTTC.

J is TRBJ1-2 and V is TRBV29-1; D remains unclear. V gave up 4 bases and J gave up 7 bases, with 7 bases separating them. The CDR3 has 10 amino acids. Germline-derived CDR1 and CDR2 are SQVTM and ANQGSEA. Here the CDR3 reads CSVGESGYTF. In DNA, the CDR3 is TGCAGCGTTGGGGAGAGTGGCTACACCTTC.

The chain carries TRBV6-1 and TRBJ2-7, with 8 bases lining up with TRBD1. Germline lookup yields CDR1 MNHNS and CDR2 SASEGT. The CDR3 runs to 12 residues. V dropped 8 bases and J dropped 3; count of bases not matched to a gene: 3. CDR3 DNA sequence: TGTGCCAGCGTAGGGACAGGCTACGAGCAGTACTTC. Its protein product is CASVGTGYEQYF.

This clone has a handful of counts. DNA of the CDR3: TGCAGCGTTGCCACAGGGGCGGGTAATGAAAAACTGTTTTTT. It is translated as CSVATGAGNEKLFF. J is TRBJ1-4 and V is TRBV29-1; 7 bases fit TRBD1. The CDR3 length is 14 residues. The J segment lost 4 bases and the V segment lost 4 bases, leaving 6 bases of the junction unmatched. Germline lookup yields CDR1 SQVTM and CDR2 ANQGSEA.